The source of this T cell receptor beta chain is a study of blood T cell repertoires in COVID-19. Study background: PBMCs, B-cell-depleted T cells, or T cells were the source of the cDNA or gDNA that made up the material.

The CDR3 is made up of 15 amino acids. Germline lookup yields CDR1 PRHDT and CDR2 FYEKMQ (reference sequence). J was trimmed by 3 bases and V by 1 base; bases with no gene match: 6. Per the study methods: Amplifying reference gene primers gave estimates of nucleated cell counts. Sequencing was performed with immunoSEQ multiplex PCR; in TCRdb, only in-frame clones are kept and a portion is missing. V and J calls and clone size are those listed in that table; D and trimming were worked out from the DNA. This table has some 130,000 clones, about 79% appearing once. This clonotype was obtained from a woman in her fifties or sixties with acute or convalescent COVID-19. This sequence joins TRBV13 and TRBJ2-7; 7 nucleotides agree with TRBD1. Sequenced input: peripheral blood. CDR3: CASSLVVAGGYEQYF. The CDR3 nucleotides are TGTGCCAGCAGCTTAGTGGTCGCAGGGGGCTACGAGCAGTACTTC. Based on the CDR3 plus reference TRBV13 and TRBJ2-7, the full variable domain is AAGVIQSPRHLIKEKRETATLKCYPIPRHDTVYWYQQGPGQDPQFLISFYEKMQSDKGSIPDRFSAQQFSDYHSELNMSSLELGDSALYFCASSLVVAGGYEQYFGPGTRLTVT.